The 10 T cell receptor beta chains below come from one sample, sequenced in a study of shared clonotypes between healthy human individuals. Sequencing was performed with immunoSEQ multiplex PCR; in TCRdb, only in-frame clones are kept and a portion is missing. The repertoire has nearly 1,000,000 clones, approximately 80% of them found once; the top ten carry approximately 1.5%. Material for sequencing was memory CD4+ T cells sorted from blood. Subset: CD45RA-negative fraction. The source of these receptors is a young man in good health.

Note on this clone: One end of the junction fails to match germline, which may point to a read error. The CDR3 here is CASSPRTSGAGELFF. As DNA, the CDR3 is TGTGCTAGCAGCCCGAGGACTAGCGGGGCCGGGGAGCTGTTTTTT. This chain links TRBV7-7 with TRBJ2-2, with 12 nucleotides matching TRBD2. Germline CDR1 and CDR2: SSHAT and FNYEAQ (reference sequence). The CDR3 runs to 15 residues.

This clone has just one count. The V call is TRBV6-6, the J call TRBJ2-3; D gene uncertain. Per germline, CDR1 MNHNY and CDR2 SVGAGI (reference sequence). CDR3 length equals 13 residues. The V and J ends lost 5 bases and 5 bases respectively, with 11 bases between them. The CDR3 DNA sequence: TGTGCCAGCAGTGGGCCAGCCTTAGATACGCAGTATTTT. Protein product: CASSGPALDTQYF.

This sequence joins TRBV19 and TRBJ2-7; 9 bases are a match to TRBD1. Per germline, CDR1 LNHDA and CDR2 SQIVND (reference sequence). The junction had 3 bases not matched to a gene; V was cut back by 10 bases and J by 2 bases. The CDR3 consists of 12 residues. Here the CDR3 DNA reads TGTGCCACTAGGGACAGGGCCTACGAGCAGTACTTC. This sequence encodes CATRDRAYEQYF.

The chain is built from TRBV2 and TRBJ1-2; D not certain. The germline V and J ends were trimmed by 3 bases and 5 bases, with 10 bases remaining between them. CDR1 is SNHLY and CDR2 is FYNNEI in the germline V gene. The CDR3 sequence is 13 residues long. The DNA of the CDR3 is TGTGCCAGCAGTGACGAGGGCCCGTATGGCTACACCTTC. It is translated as CASSDEGPYGYTF.

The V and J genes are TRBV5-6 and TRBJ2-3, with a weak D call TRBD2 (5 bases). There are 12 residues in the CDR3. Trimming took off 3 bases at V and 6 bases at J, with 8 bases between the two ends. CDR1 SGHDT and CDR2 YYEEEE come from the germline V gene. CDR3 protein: CASSYSGDTQYF. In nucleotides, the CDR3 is TGTGCCAGCAGCTACTCGGGGGATACGCAGTATTTT. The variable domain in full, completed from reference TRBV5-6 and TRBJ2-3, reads DAGVTQSPTHLIKTRGQQVTLRCSPKSGHDTVSWYQQALGQGPQFIFQYYEEEERQRGNFPDRFSGHQFPNYSSELNVNALLLGDSALYLCASSYSGDTQYFGPGTRLTVL.

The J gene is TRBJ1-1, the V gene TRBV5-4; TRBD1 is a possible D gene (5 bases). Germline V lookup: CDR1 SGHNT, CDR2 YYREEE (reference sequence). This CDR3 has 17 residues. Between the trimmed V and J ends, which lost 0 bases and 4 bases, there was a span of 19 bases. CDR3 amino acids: CASSLASGYRGVTEAFF. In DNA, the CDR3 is TGTGCCAGCAGCTTGGCCTCTGGGTATCGGGGGGTCACTGAAGCTTTCTTT.

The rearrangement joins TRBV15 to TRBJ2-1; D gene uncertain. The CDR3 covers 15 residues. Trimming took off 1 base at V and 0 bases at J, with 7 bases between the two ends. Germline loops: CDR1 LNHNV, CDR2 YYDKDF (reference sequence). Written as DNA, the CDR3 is TGTGCCACCAGCAGAGTCCAGCTCTCCTACAATGAGCAGTTCTTC. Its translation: CATSRVQLSYNEQFF. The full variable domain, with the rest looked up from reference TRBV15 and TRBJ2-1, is DAMVIQNPRYQVTQFGKPVTLSCSQTLNHNVMYWYQQKSSQAPKLLFHYYDKDFNNEADTPDNFQSRRPNTSFCFLDIRSPGLGDTAMYLCATSRVQLSYNEQFFGPGTRLTVL.

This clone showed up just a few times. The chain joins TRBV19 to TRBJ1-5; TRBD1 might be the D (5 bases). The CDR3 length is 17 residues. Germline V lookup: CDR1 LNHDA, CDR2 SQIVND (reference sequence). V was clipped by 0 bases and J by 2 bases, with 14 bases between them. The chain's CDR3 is CASSIDPTAVGNQPQHF. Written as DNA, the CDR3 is TGTGCCAGTAGTATAGATCCGACAGCGGTTGGCAATCAGCCCCAGCATTTT.

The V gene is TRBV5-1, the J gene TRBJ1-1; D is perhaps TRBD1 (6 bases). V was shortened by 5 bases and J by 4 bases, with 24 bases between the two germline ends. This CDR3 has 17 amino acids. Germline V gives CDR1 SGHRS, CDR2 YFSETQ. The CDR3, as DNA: TGCGCCAGCAGATCCCGCACCGGGGGCCTCGAGGTCACTGAAGCTTTCTTT. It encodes CASRSRTGGLEVTEAFF.

The CDR3 bases are TGTGCCAGCAGCCGAGAGGGGGGTAAGGAGACCCAGTACTTC. It translates to CASSREGGKETQYF. The chain recombines TRBV7-9 with TRBJ2-5; D possibly matches TRBD1 or TRBD2 (6 bases each). Trimming took 5 bases from V and 5 from J, leaving 15 bases between them. Per germline, CDR1 SEHNR and CDR2 FQNEAQ (reference sequence). CDR3 length: 14 amino acids.